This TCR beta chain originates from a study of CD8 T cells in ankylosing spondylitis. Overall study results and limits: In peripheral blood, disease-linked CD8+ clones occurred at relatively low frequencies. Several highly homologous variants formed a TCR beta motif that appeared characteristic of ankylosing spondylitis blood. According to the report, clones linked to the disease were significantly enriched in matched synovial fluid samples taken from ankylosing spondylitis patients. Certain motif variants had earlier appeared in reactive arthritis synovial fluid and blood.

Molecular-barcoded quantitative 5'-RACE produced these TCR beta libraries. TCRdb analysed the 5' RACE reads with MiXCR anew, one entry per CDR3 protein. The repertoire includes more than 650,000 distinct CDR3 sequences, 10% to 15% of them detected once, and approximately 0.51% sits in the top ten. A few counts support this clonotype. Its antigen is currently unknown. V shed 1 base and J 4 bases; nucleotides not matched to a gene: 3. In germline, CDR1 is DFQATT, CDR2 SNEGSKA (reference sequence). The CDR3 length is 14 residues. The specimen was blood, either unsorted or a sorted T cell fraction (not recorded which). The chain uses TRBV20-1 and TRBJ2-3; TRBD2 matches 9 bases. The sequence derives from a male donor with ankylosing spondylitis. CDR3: CSARASGNADTQYF. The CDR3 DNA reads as TGCAGTGCTAGAGCTAGCGGGAATGCAGATACGCAGTATTTT.